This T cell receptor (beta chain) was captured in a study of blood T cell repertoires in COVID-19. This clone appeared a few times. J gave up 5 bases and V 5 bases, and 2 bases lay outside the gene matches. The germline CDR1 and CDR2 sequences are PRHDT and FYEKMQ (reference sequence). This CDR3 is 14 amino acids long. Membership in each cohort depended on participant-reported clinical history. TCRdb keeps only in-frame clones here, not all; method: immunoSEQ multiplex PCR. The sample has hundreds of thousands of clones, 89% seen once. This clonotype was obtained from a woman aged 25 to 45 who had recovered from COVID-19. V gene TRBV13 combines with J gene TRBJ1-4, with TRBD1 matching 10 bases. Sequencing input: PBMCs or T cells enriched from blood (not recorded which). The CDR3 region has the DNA TGTGCCAGCAGCCTGGACAGGGGGAATGAAAAACTGTTTTTT. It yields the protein CASSLDRGNEKLFF.